These 8 T cell receptor beta chains share one sample of origin, sequenced in a study of cytomegalovirus exposure and HLA in healthy donors. The PCR had 60 Vbeta and 13 Jbeta primers. The table came from immunoSEQ multiplex PCR; TCRdb's copy has only in-frame clones and leaves some out. Of 110,000 or so clones listed, 67% are singletons. What was sequenced was PBMCs. The receptors stem from a man aged 18 to 30 in good health and CMV-seropositive.

This clone has just a few counts. The genes are TRBV6-1 and TRBJ2-3, with D hard to call. The CDR3 runs 10 residues. Trimming pared 4 bases from V and 9 bases from J, leaving 5 bases between. Germline CDR1 MNHNS, CDR2 SASEGT. The CDR3 region has the DNA TGTGCCAGCAGTGCAGTCACGCAGTATTTT. It translates to CASSAVTQYF.

This clone was counted at least ten times. This chain joins TRBV4-2 and TRBJ1-1; D may be TRBD1 (6 bases). Per germline, CDR1 LGHNA and CDR2 YNFKEQ. The CDR3 is 14 amino acids. V gave up 1 base and J gave up 1 base, with 7 bases separating them. The CDR3 loop reads CASSQGQENTEAFF. CDR3 coding DNA: TGTGCCAGCAGCCAAGGACAGGAGAACACTGAAGCTTTCTTT.

The chain links TRBV13 to TRBJ2-1, with 14 bases matching TRBD2. With 4 bases clipped from V and 12 bases from J, the junction kept 5 bases outside the gene matches. Germline assignment: CDR1 PRHDT and CDR2 FYEKMQ (reference sequence). This CDR3 comprises 14 residues. The DNA of the CDR3 is TGTGCCAGCAGCTCCGGACTAGCGGGGGGTGGGCAGTTCTTC. Protein product: CASSSGLAGGGQFF. Variable domain in full (rest from reference TRBV13 and TRBJ2-1): AAGVIQSPRHLIKEKRETATLKCYPIPRHDTVYWYQQGPGQDPQFLISFYEKMQSDKGSIPDRFSAQQFSDYHSELNMSSLELGDSALYFCASSSGLAGGGQFFGPGTRLTVL.

To note about this clone: An end of the junction differs from the germline gene, which may be a read error. The rearrangement links TRBV5-4 to TRBJ2-7, with 7 bases fitting TRBD2. Germline lookup yields CDR1 SGHNT and CDR2 YYREEE (reference sequence). The CDR3 sequence is 16 residues long. The CDR3 loop is CASSPSSGRPLYEQCF. The CDR3 DNA sequence: TGTGCCAGCAGCCCGTCTAGCGGTCGGCCACTCTACGAGCAGTGCTTC.

The rearrangement joins TRBV7-2 to TRBJ2-2, with D tentatively TRBD2 (6 bases). The germline gives CDR1 SGHTA, CDR2 FQGNSA. The V end was cut by 4 bases, the J end by 2 bases, with 20 bases between. This CDR3 has 18 residues. CDR3 region: CASSWTLEGIVNTGELFF. In DNA, the CDR3 is TGTGCCAGCAGCTGGACTCTGGAGGGAATCGTTAACACCGGGGAGCTGTTTTTT.

The rearrangement links TRBV4-1 to TRBJ2-1; 12 bases are a match to TRBD2. J was trimmed by 8 bases and V by 1 base; bases with no gene match: 6. This CDR3 spans 16 amino acids. The germline CDR1 and CDR2 sequences are MGHRA and YSYEKL. The CDR3 protein is CASSQALAGGPYEQFF. The DNA of the CDR3 is TGCGCCAGCAGCCAAGCTCTAGCGGGGGGGCCTTATGAGCAGTTCTTC.

In its sample, this clone was seen once. The genes are TRBV5-1 and TRBJ1-6; 8 positions agree with TRBD1. Per the germline V gene, CDR1 is SGHRS and CDR2 is YFSETQ. The CDR3 sequence is 17 residues long. V dropped 3 bases and J dropped 6; count of bases not matched to a gene: 11. The CDR3 coding sequence is TGCGCCAGCAGCTGGTCCAGGTCCGGGACAGGTAATTCACCCCTCCACTTT. Residues: CASSWSRSGTGNSPLHF.

V and J are TRBV11-2 and TRBJ2-7; 14 bases fit TRBD2. The CDR3 is 18 residues long. V was pared by 3 bases and J by 0 bases, with 7 bases of the junction left unmatched. CDR1 is SGHAT and CDR2 is FQNNGV in the germline V gene. The CDR3 DNA sequence: TGTGCCAGCAGCTTCGGACTAGCGGGGGGAGGGCGCTCCTACGAGCAGTACTTC. Protein sequence: CASSFGLAGGGRSYEQYF.